Shown below are 15 T cell receptor beta chains from a single sample sequenced in a study of T cells in Graves' hyperthyroidism and ophthalmopathy (dated by TCRdb to between 2017 and 2020). The method was multiplex PCR. TCRdb names Illumina HiSeq 2000 as the instrument used. The TCR beta CDR3 regions were amplified from RNA transcripts. The TCR CDR3 was subjected to a first round of RT-PCR using the HTBI primer set and the Qiagen OneStep RT-PCR kit. TCRdb passed the public sequencing reads through fastp at Q25 and MiXCR, retaining productive beta sequences. Entries are consolidated by CDR3 protein sequence, retaining the most common genes and DNA. This sample has hundreds of thousands of distinct CDR3 sequences in its table, and 45% of those were observed once. The biggest ten clones account for about 7.2% of the sample. The specimen sequenced was peripheral blood or thyroid tissue (not recorded which). Every receptor here comes from an adult man with Graves' disease, either hyperthyroidism or ophthalmopathy (not recorded which).

This clonotype has more than one count but fewer than ten. The chain links TRBV9 to TRBJ1-3; TRBD1 might be the D (6 bases). Trimming stripped 4 bases from V and 6 bases from J, with 17 bases between. CDR1 is SGDLS and CDR2 is YYNGEE in the germline V gene. The CDR3 is 15 amino acids. CDR3 protein: CASSSTGTLLNTIYF. CDR3 DNA sequence: TGTGCCAGCAGCAGCACAGGGACTCTTTTAAACACCATATATTTT.

V is TRBV29-1 and J is TRBJ2-5; D might be TRBD1 or TRBD2, each matching 6 bases. Germline loops: CDR1 SQVTM, CDR2 ANQGSEA. The CDR3 length is 14 residues. V shed 6 bases and J shed 0 bases, with 14 bases lying between them. CDR3 nucleotides: TGCAGCGTCGGGGGCGGCAGCTACCAAGAGACCCAGTACTTC. Its protein product is CSVGGGSYQETQYF.

V gene TRBV7-2 combines with J gene TRBJ1-1, with D unresolved. The CDR3 spans 14 residues. CDR1 and CDR2 from the germline V gene are SGHTA and FQGNSA. Trimming took 1 base from V and 4 from J, leaving 10 bases between them. The CDR3 is CASSLVVGSTEAFF. CDR3 coding DNA: TGTGCCAGCAGCTTAGTTGTGGGGAGCACTGAAGCTTTCTTT.

In this sample, this clonotype turned up a few times. The V and J genes are TRBV19 and TRBJ1-2, with 10 nucleotides matching TRBD1. Germline CDR1 reads LNHDA; CDR2 reads SQIVND (reference sequence). After removal of 4 bases from V and 6 bases from J, the junction contained 8 bases not matched to a gene. The CDR3 spans 15 residues. In DNA form, the CDR3 reads TGTGCCAGTAGTACCGCGCCGGGACAGGGGAATGGCTACACCTTC. This gives the protein CASSTAPGQGNGYTF.

As DNA, the CDR3 is TGTGCCAGCAGTCGCCGGGACAGGGGGAACCAGCCCCAGCATTTT. Its protein product is CASSRRDRGNQPQHF. The chain links TRBV12-5 to TRBJ1-5, with 11 bases lining up with TRBD1. This CDR3 is 15 amino acids long. Germline CDR1 LGHNT, CDR2 FRNRAP.

This clonotype was picked up many times. This rearrangement joins TRBV29-1 to TRBJ1-1; D remains ambiguous. The ends were cut back, 3 bases at V and 8 bases at J, with 16 bases in the middle. This CDR3 comprises 13 residues. Per the germline V gene, CDR1 is SQVTM and CDR2 is ANQGSEA. This chain's CDR3 is CSVDPKTGSEAFF. Here the CDR3 DNA reads TGCAGCGTTGACCCCAAAACGGGGTCCGAAGCTTTCTTT. Complete variable domain (other parts from reference TRBV29-1 and TRBJ1-1): SAVISQKPSRDICQRGTSLTIQCQVDSQVTMMFWYRQQPGQSLTLIATANQGSEATYESGFVIDKFPISRPNLTFSTLTVSNMSPEDSSIYLCSVDPKTGSEAFFGQGTRLTVV.

The gene calls are TRBV7-6 and TRBJ1-2; D is possibly TRBD1 (6 bases). V lost 5 bases and J 2 bases, leaving 18 bases between the germline ends. The CDR3 sequence is 16 residues long. Germline CDR1 is SGHVS and CDR2 is FNYEAQ. CDR3 in amino acids: CASSHRDDRLNYGYTF. The CDR3 region has the DNA TGTGCCAGCAGCCACCGAGACGACAGGCTGAACTATGGCTACACCTTC.

This clonotype was counted many times. The V and J genes are TRBV25-1 and TRBJ1-3, with D possibly matching TRBD1 (5 bases). V was cut by 1 base and J by 4 bases, with 14 bases left in between. The CDR3 covers 16 residues. From germline, CDR1 is MGHDK and CDR2 SYGVNS. As DNA, the CDR3 is TGTGCCAGCAGTGAATCGAGGGGAATTGGGGGAAACACCATATATTTT. The encoded protein is CASSESRGIGGNTIYF.

The chain recombines TRBV11-2 with TRBJ1-6, with 8 bases lining up with TRBD1. Losses at the gene ends were 4 bases for V and 5 bases for J; bases not matched to a gene: 7. In germline, CDR1 is SGHAT, CDR2 FQNNGV. The length of the CDR3 is 16 residues. CDR3 sequence: CASSSRQGLDNSPLHF. As DNA, the CDR3 is TGTGCCAGCAGCTCTAGACAGGGGCTAGATAATTCACCCCTCCACTTT. Full variable domain (outside the CDR3, taken from reference TRBV11-2 and TRBJ1-6): EAGVAQSPRYKIIEKRQSVAFWCNPISGHATLYWYQQILGQGPKLLIQFQNNGVVDDSQLPKDRFSAERLKGVDSTLKIQPAKLEDSAVYLCASSSRQGLDNSPLHFGNGTRLTVT.

This sequence joins TRBV6-5 and TRBJ2-5, with 9 bases lining up with TRBD2. The CDR3 is 17 amino acids. CDR1 MNHEY and CDR2 SVGAGI come from the germline V gene. Trimming removed 4 bases from V and 4 bases from J; junction bases left unmatched: 13. The CDR3 region is CASSSKREVFFLETQYF. The CDR3 DNA follows: TGTGCCAGCAGTTCTAAGCGGGAGGTCTTTTTCTTAGAGACCCAGTACTTC.

The chain couples TRBV29-1 to TRBJ1-3, with D possibly TRBD1 on 6 matching bases. Trimming stripped 4 bases from V and 4 bases from J, with 14 bases between. Germline V gives CDR1 SQVTM, CDR2 ANQGSEA. This CDR3 is 14 amino acids long. CDR3 protein: CSVGEQGSGNTIYF. The DNA for the CDR3 is TGCAGCGTTGGAGAACAGGGATCCGGAAACACCATATATTTT.

Worth noting for this clonotype: The junction departs from germline at one end; a sequencing error may be responsible. The gene calls are TRBV15 and TRBJ2-2, with 10 bases fitting TRBD1. Germline lookup yields CDR1 LNHNV and CDR2 YYDKDF (reference sequence). This CDR3 is built from 16 residues. CDR3 DNA sequence: TGTACCACCAGCAGACCAGCCGGGACAGGGGCCGGGGAGCTGCTTTTT. This encodes CTTSRPAGTGAGELLF.

In its sample, this clonotype was seen a few times. The rearrangement joins TRBV20-1 to TRBJ2-2, with 10 bases that match TRBD2. Trimming removed 5 bases from V and 4 bases from J; junction bases left unmatched: 1. Per germline, CDR1 DFQATT and CDR2 SNEGSKA (reference sequence). CDR3 size: 13 residues. Here the CDR3 DNA reads TGCAGTGCTGCTAGCGGGAGCACCGGGGAGCTGTTTTTT. Translating it yields CSAASGSTGELFF.

For this clonotype: Because the CDR3's place on the DNA is in doubt, the DNA is left out and the CDR3 is given as listed by TCRdb. This CDR3 reads CASSLVGTGNTTYF. The V call is TRBV7-8, the J call TRBJ1-3. The CDR3 spans 14 amino acids, including both terminal residues. Germline CDR1 is SGHVS and CDR2 is FQNEAQ.

The gene calls are TRBV2 and TRBJ1-2; the D gene is possibly TRBD1 (5 bases). CDR3 size: 16 residues. Germline-derived CDR1 and CDR2 are SNHLY and FYNNEI. V was pared by 4 bases and J by 1 base, with 16 bases between. The CDR3 region has the DNA TGTGCCAGCAGTGGGCGTGAGGGGACCCATAACTATGGCTACACCTTC. This sequence encodes CASSGREGTHNYGYTF.